This TCR beta chain was documented in a study of T cells expressing NK-cell markers. The germline V gene has CDR1 SGHTA and CDR2 FQGNSA. CDR3 size: 14 residues. The study, taken as a whole, reports: The same clonotypes also predominated in the CD3+CD56-NKG2C+ fraction of a handful of donors.

Generation of TCR beta cDNA was performed by 5'RACE template switching incorporating UMIs. TCRdb reprocessed the 5' RACE reads, keeping one entry per CDR3 protein, no DNA. The table lists some 110,000 distinct CDR3 sequences, with roughly 18% in the top ten. A word on this clonotype: Its antigen is not known.

The material sequenced was blood T cells: a sorted CD56 or NKG2C T cell subset, CD4+ or CD8+ T cells, or bulk PBMC T cells (not recorded which). The sequence came from a woman between 18 and 70 years old in good health. The V gene is TRBV7-2, the J gene TRBJ2-7; the TRBD2 assignment by TCRdb is unverifiable without DNA. The CDR3 sequence is CASSFGTSTYEQYF.